The table lists the clone carrying this TCR beta chain with a few counts. As yet, its antigen is unknown. Described time point: cycle 4 day 1 (C4D1), after five to seven weeks of nivolumab. With no exception, relapse followed autologous stem cell transplantation in all patients, and brentuximab vedotin exposure varied. CDR1 and CDR2 from the germline V gene are MNHEY and SMNVEV (reference sequence). The CDR3 is 14 amino acids. Germline trimming cut 3 bases from V and 2 bases from J; bases unmatched to any gene: 1. The data were taken from a study of PD-1 blockade in classical Hodgkin lymphoma. Study details: Patients received nivolumab 3 mg/kg intravenously every 2 weeks.

Repertoires were generated with immunoSEQ multiplex PCR, while TCRdb's copy carries only in-frame clones and drops some. This sample carries around 100,000 clones, 90% of them seen once, and the ten largest clones take approximately 2.9%. Findings of the study overall: With CD4+ cells, TCR diversity rose significantly by C4D1, but not with CD8+ cells. Newly diagnosed patients were reported to start with lower TCR diversity than healthy donors. For complete responders, baseline diversity was comparable to that of newly diagnosed patients.

Sequenced here: peripheral blood mononuclear cells (PBMCs), sampled before the fourth cycle of nivolumab. The source is a human donor with classical Hodgkin lymphoma. The chain couples TRBV27 to TRBJ2-5; 9 bases fit TRBD1. The CDR3 bases are TGTGCCAGCAGTTTTGGGACAGGGCAAGAGACCCAGTACTTC. It specifies CASSFGTGQETQYF.